This T cell receptor beta chain is drawn from a study of blood T cells in healthy people across ages. Russia was home to the donors, healthy Caucasian individuals aged about 6 to 90. PCR was performed a second time for 7 to 11 cycles using a sample-barcoded 5' primer and a J-beta primer mix. TCRdb recomputed calls from the 5' RACE reads with MiXCR, one row per CDR3 protein. The data contain about 640,000 distinct CDR3 sequences, roughly 30% of them seen just once; the ten biggest clones take up about 15%. Findings of the study overall: Older age coincided with a roughly linear decline in TCR beta diversity per million T cells.

This clonotype has at least ten counts. Its target is unknown. The sequence was obtained from a woman of 80 years or more in good health. Sequencing was done on a sample of blood.

The CDR3 region is CASSLKGPPLSTDTQYF. The DNA for the CDR3 is TGTGCCAGCAGCTTAAAAGGGCCCCCTCTTAGCACAGATACGCAGTATTTT. This chain joins TRBV7-3 and TRBJ2-3; no clear D. The germline V and J ends were trimmed by 1 base and 0 bases, with 14 bases remaining between them. Looked up from germline, CDR1 is SGHTA and CDR2 is FQGTGA. The CDR3 extends over 17 amino acids.